The 10 T cell receptor beta chains reported below all come from one sample, sequenced in a study of shared clonotypes between healthy human individuals. Clones were read by immunoSEQ multiplex PCR, and TCRdb kept only the in-frame ones, dropping some. Of roughly 330,000 clones in the sample, around 72% are singletons; the top ten hold over 9%. Sample: memory CD4+ T cells sorted from blood. Subset defined: CD45RA-negative fraction. The receptors derive from a man aged 25 to 40 in good health.

This clone was seen repeatedly, ten times or more. The chain recombines TRBV10-2 with TRBJ2-1; 10 nucleotides agree with TRBD2. Germline trimming cut 8 bases from V and 0 bases from J; bases unmatched to any gene: 10. CDR3 length: 17 residues. Germline V gene data show CDR1 as WSHSY and CDR2 as SAAADI. This CDR3 reads CASDRPASGSSYNEQFF. As DNA, the CDR3 is TGCGCCAGCGATAGACCGGCTAGCGGGAGCTCCTACAATGAGCAGTTCTTC.

CDR3 coding DNA: TGTGCCAGTAGTATTGGAGAACTGGGAACGTCCTACGAGCAGTACTTC. It yields the protein CASSIGELGTSYEQYF. This chain links TRBV19 with TRBJ2-7, with D uncertain. CDR1 LNHDA and CDR2 SQIVND come from the germline V gene (reference sequence). The CDR3 extends over 16 amino acids. V was shortened by 3 bases and J by 1 base, with 16 bases between the two germline ends.

The chain couples TRBV7-6 to TRBJ2-6; 11 positions match TRBD2. Germline V lookup: CDR1 SGHVS, CDR2 FNYEAQ. The CDR3 spans 17 residues. V was pared by 5 bases and J by 0 bases, with 3 bases of the junction left unmatched. CDR3 residues: CASSQGLAGSGANVLTF. CDR3 nucleotide sequence: TGTGCCAGCAGCCAAGGACTAGCGGGCTCTGGGGCCAACGTCCTGACTTTC. Using reference TRBV7-6 and TRBJ2-6 for the parts outside the CDR3, the full variable domain is GAGVSQSPRYKVTKRGQDVALRCDPISGHVSLYWYRQALGQGPEFLTYFNYEAQQDKSGLPNDRFSAERPEGSISTLTIQRTEQRDSAMYRCASSQGLAGSGANVLTFGAGSRLTVL.

The V gene is TRBV29-1, the J gene TRBJ2-7; D is unclear. The CDR3 sequence is 11 residues long. Germline assignment: CDR1 SQVTM and CDR2 ANQGSEA. V was clipped by 5 bases and J by 0 bases, with 5 bases between them. DNA of the CDR3: TGCAGCGTTACCTACTCCTACGAGCAGTACTTC. This translates into CSVTYSYEQYF.

The chain couples TRBV10-3 to TRBJ2-7; 12 nucleotides align to TRBD1. The CDR3 consists of 14 residues. After removal of 4 bases from V and 4 bases from J, the junction contained 2 bases not matched to a gene. The germline gives CDR1 ENHRY, CDR2 SYGVKD. The CDR3 loop is CAISGDRGQYEQYF. In nucleotides, the CDR3 is TGTGCCATCAGTGGGGACAGGGGGCAATACGAGCAGTACTTC.

J is TRBJ2-3 and V is TRBV11-1; 9 positions match TRBD2. CDR1 is SGHAT and CDR2 is FQDESV in the germline V gene (reference sequence). V dropped 10 bases and J dropped 3; count of bases not matched to a gene: 8. The CDR3 consists of 14 residues. CDR3 bases: TGTGCCACAGCAACTAGCGGGTGGACAGATACGCAGTATTTT. Its protein is CATATSGWTDTQYF.

The V call is TRBV11-2, the J call TRBJ1-3; 7 positions agree with TRBD1. The ends lost 4 bases at V and 2 bases at J; junction bases unmatched: 11. CDR1 is SGHAT and CDR2 is FQNNGV in the germline V gene. This CDR3 contains 17 residues. The CDR3 sequence: CASSSLGRGGTGNTIYF. Here the CDR3 DNA reads TGTGCCAGCAGCTCGCTAGGGAGAGGGGGCACTGGAAACACCATATATTTT.

This chain connects TRBV25-1 to TRBJ2-2; the D is unclear. Deletions cut 3 bases from V and 3 bases from J, with 8 bases between. This CDR3 region has 14 residues. Germline V gives CDR1 MGHDK, CDR2 SYGVNS. CDR3 loop: CASSDSPYTGELFF. The DNA for the CDR3 is TGTGCCAGCAGTGATAGTCCGTACACCGGGGAGCTGTTTTTT.

The chain carries TRBV14 and TRBJ1-3; D may be TRBD1 (5 bases). V lost 4 bases and J 4 bases, leaving 11 bases between the germline ends. The germline V gene has CDR1 SGHDN and CDR2 FVKESK. The CDR3 runs 14 residues. Here the CDR3 reads CASSPRVGGNTIYF. Written as DNA, the CDR3 is TGTGCCAGCAGCCCCAGGGTTGGCGGAAACACCATATATTTT.

This clone has only one observation. V gene TRBV5-1 combines with J gene TRBJ2-7; D call uncertain. V gave up 4 bases and J gave up 4 bases, with 9 bases separating them. The CDR3 runs 12 residues. Per the germline V gene, CDR1 is SGHRS and CDR2 is YFSETQ. CDR3 sequence: CASSEITYEQYF. The DNA of the CDR3 is TGCGCCAGCAGCGAGATAACTTACGAGCAGTACTTC.